This T cell receptor (beta chain) was sequenced for a study of T cells in Graves' hyperthyroidism and ophthalmopathy. TCR beta CDR3 sequences were amplified from RNA transcripts. An initial round of RT-PCR targeting the TCR CDR3 relied on the HTBI primer set. TCRdb reprocessed the multiplex PCR reads with MiXCR, giving one entry per CDR3 protein. Here the sample spans roughly 530,000 distinct CDR3 sequences, approximately 17% being singletons. The study, taken as a whole, reports: Within blood appeared most thyroid clonotypes that had expanded above 0.001. Onset of ophthalmopathy came a median around 6.2 months after the model predicted it.

The CDR3 runs 15 residues. V lost 3 bases and J lost 5; bases outside the gene matches: 5. Per germline, CDR1 PRHDT and CDR2 FYEKMQ (reference sequence). This clonotype has just a few counts. What it binds is not known. Diagnoses rested on clinical symptoms, serum thyroxine and TRAb, thyroid ultrasound and orbital computed tomography. PBMCs were collected from an approximately 9.5 ml volume of fresh peripheral blood. Sequencing used blood. The origin of this receptor is a woman aged 18-29 years with Graves' ophthalmopathy. This chain connects TRBV13 to TRBJ1-4; 8 bases agree with TRBD1. CDR3 DNA: TGTGCCAGCAGCTTCCTCCAGGGGGCCAATGAAAAACTGTTTTTT. Translation: CASSFLQGANEKLFF.